These T cell receptor beta chains were read from a single sample in a study of blood T cells in healthy people across ages. TCRdb passed the 5' RACE reads through MiXCR, listing each CDR3 protein once. The table includes approximately 730,000 distinct CDR3 sequences, roughly 50% detected once. Sequences were obtained from blood. The receptors come from a man at least 80 years old in good health. Both conserved end residues are part of each CDR3. D genes are given only for firm matches. Clone size is stated in some rows and not others, as once, few, many or a class when expanded.

clone_size,cdr3_length,j_call,v_call,d_call,cdr3_aa,cdr3_nt
-,15,TRBJ2-7,TRBV3-1,-,CASSQDMARVREQYF,TGTGCCAGCAGCCAAGATATGGCGAGGGTGCGCGAGCAGTACTTC
-,13,TRBJ2-7,TRBV29-1,TRBD2,CSATGLAGYEQYF,TGCAGCGCGACGGGACTAGCGGGCTACGAGCAGTACTTC
-,14,TRBJ1-1,TRBV10-3,-,CAAGTRVGITEAFF,TGTGCCGCCGGGACCCGGGTAGGGATCACTGAAGCTTTCTTT
-,14,TRBJ1-4,TRBV29-1,-,CSVEDTLGPQKLFF,TGCAGCGTTGAAGACACCCTGGGACCGCAAAAACTGTTTTTT
-,13,TRBJ2-1,TRBV6-1,TRBD1,CASSGGQGGRQFF,TGTGCCAGCAGTGGTGGACAGGGTGGGAGGCAGTTCTTC
many,13,TRBJ1-1,TRBV12-3/TRBV12-4,-,CASSLGQNTEAFF,TGTGCCAGCAGCTTAGGACAGAACACTGAAGCTTTCTTT
few,17,TRBJ2-1,TRBV5-1,TRBD2,CASTNGEAGGLKNEQFF,TGCGCCAGCACCAATGGGGAAGCGGGAGGACTCAAGAATGAGCAGTTCTTC
once,15,TRBJ1-4,TRBV9,-,CASSGSQGPNEKLFF,TGTGCCAGCAGTGGGAGCCAGGGGCCTAATGAAAAACTGTTTTTT
-,13,TRBJ2-1,TRBV5-4,TRBD2,CASSQNTGLALFF,TGTGCCAGCAGCCAGAATACGGGACTAGCTCTGTTCTTC
-,14,TRBJ1-1,TRBV6-2/TRBV6-3,-,CASSLAPRGTEAFF,TGTGCCAGCAGTTTGGCCCCCCGTGGGACTGAAGCTTTCTTT
once,15,TRBJ2-7,TRBV5-1,-,CASSLQPMEVYEQYF,TGCGCCAGCAGCTTGCAGCCGATGGAGGTCTACGAGCAGTACTTC
few,16,TRBJ2-3,TRBV11-1,TRBD2,CASSLQLATVTDTQYF,TGTGCCAGCAGCCTCCAACTAGCGACTGTCACAGATACGCAGTATTTT
-,15,TRBJ2-5,TRBV28,TRBD1,CASSAPDRPQETQYF,TGTGCCAGCAGTGCCCCGGACAGGCCCCAGGAGACCCAGTACTTC
-,17,TRBJ2-1,TRBV29-1,TRBD1,CSVEGFSGTETYNEQFF,TGCAGCGTTGAAGGCTTCTCGGGGACAGAGACCTACAATGAGCAGTTCTTC
-,16,TRBJ2-3,TRBV5-6,TRBD2,CASSRIAGRSTDTQYF,TGTGCCAGCAGCCGGATAGCGGGAAGGAGCACAGATACGCAGTATTTT
many,12,TRBJ2-7,TRBV29-1,-,CSVGDGGYEQYF,TGCAGCGTTGGGGACGGAGGCTACGAGCAGTACTTC
-,15,TRBJ1-4,TRBV6-5,TRBD1,CASSSRWTGGEKLFF,TGTGCCAGCAGTTCTCGTTGGACAGGGGGTGAAAAACTGTTTTTT
few,14,TRBJ2-1,TRBV7-9,TRBD2,CASSLGGRASEQFF,TGTGCCAGCAGCTTAGGCGGGAGGGCCTCTGAGCAGTTCTTC
-,16,TRBJ2-1,TRBV5-1,-,CASSLGAAPPYNEQFF,TGCGCCAGCAGCTTGGGGGCGGCCCCACCCTACAATGAGCAGTTCTTC
-,19,TRBJ2-7,TRBV4-1,TRBD2,CASSQSPWGQLLAGTEQYF,TGCGCCAGCAGCCAATCGCCCTGGGGACAGCTCCTAGCGGGAACCGAGCAGTACTTC
-,13,TRBJ1-1,TRBV29-1,-,CSVAVGGGTEAFF,TGCAGCGTTGCGGTGGGGGGGGGAACTGAAGCTTTCTTT
few,14,TRBJ2-7,TRBV7-9,-,CASSPQTDSYEQYF,TGTGCCAGCAGCCCCCAGACGGACTCCTACGAGCAGTACTTC
-,15,TRBJ1-1,TRBV10-3,TRBD1,CAISESGTANTEAFF,TGTGCCATCAGTGAGTCCGGGACAGCGAACACTGAAGCTTTCTTT
-,13,TRBJ2-5,TRBV2,-,CAGTLEPRATQYF,TGTGCCGGCACCCTAGAACCAAGAGCGACCCAGTACTTC
-,15,TRBJ2-1,TRBV12-3/TRBV12-4,-,CASSFRSGRNNEQFF,TGTGCCAGCAGTTTTCGCTCGGGACGAAACAATGAGCAGTTCTTC
-,15,TRBJ2-7,TRBV2,TRBD1,CASFFGDRPSYEQYF,TGTGCCTCCTTCTTTGGGGACAGGCCTTCCTACGAGCAGTACTTC
-,15,TRBJ1-1,TRBV29-1,-,CSGKGGGGLHTEAFF,TGCAGCGGGAAAGGGGGTGGGGGGCTCCATACTGAAGCTTTCTTT
-,14,TRBJ2-7,TRBV6-5,TRBD2,CASSYGGRVSEQYF,TGTGCCAGCAGTTACGGCGGGAGGGTGAGCGAGCAGTACTTC
-,16,TRBJ2-7,TRBV24-1,TRBD1,CATSDPGQGADNEQYF,TGTGCCACCAGTGACCCAGGACAGGGGGCCGACAATGAGCAGTACTTC
-,14,TRBJ2-7,TRBV7-8,TRBD2,CASGYSGRGYEQYF,TGTGCCAGTGGGTATAGCGGGAGGGGCTACGAGCAGTACTTC
-,13,TRBJ2-2,TRBV2,-,CASSRELYGELFF,TGTGCCAGCTCCAGGGAGCTTTACGGGGAGCTGTTTTTT
many,15,TRBJ2-1,TRBV12-3/TRBV12-4,TRBD1,CASSRDRGAYNEQFF,TGTGCCAGCAGTCGGGACAGGGGCGCCTACAATGAGCAGTTCTTC
-,15,TRBJ2-4,TRBV14,-,CASSQEGGQGGIQYF,TGTGCCAGCAGCCAAGAGGGGGGCCAAGGGGGCATTCAGTACTTC
once,18,TRBJ1-2,TRBV9,TRBD1,CASSPILGTGGRNYGYTF,TGTGCCAGCAGCCCGATTCTGGGGACAGGGGGGCGCAACTATGGCTACACCTTC
few,13,TRBJ2-5,TRBV28,-,CASSLEEAAGQYF,TGTGCCAGCAGTTTAGAAGAAGCGGCGGGGCAGTACTTC
-,16,TRBJ2-5,TRBV3-1,-,CASSQVGGRSEETQYF,TGTGCCAGCAGCCAAGTGGGTGGGAGGAGCGAAGAGACCCAGTACTTC
-,16,TRBJ2-2,TRBV7-3,TRBD2,CASSKGLAGRTGELFF,TGTGCCAGCAGCAAGGGACTAGCGGGACGTACCGGGGAGCTGTTTTTT
-,14,TRBJ2-7,TRBV10-3,-,CAISESLLFWEQYF,TGTGCCATCAGTGAGTCTCTCCTTTTTTGGGAGCAGTACTTC
-,16,TRBJ2-6,TRBV27,-,CASSSYRASGANVLTF,TGTGCCAGCAGTTCTTACAGAGCTTCTGGGGCCAACGTCCTGACTTTC
-,14,TRBJ1-2,TRBV5-1,-,CASSRDSLGYGYTF,TGCGCCAGCAGCCGGGACTCCCTGGGCTATGGCTACACCTTC
few,15,TRBJ2-3,TRBV20-1,TRBD1,CSARGNRGRADTQYF,TGCAGTGCTAGAGGGAACAGGGGGCGTGCAGATACGCAGTATTTT
-,14,TRBJ2-7,TRBV7-9,TRBD1,CASRSDRGTYEQYF,TGTGCCAGCAGGAGCGACAGGGGTACCTACGAGCAGTACTTC
-,15,TRBJ2-1,TRBV6-5,-,CASSMDASGYNEQFF,TGTGCCAGCAGTATGGACGCGTCAGGGTACAATGAGCAGTTCTTC
-,12,TRBJ2-3,TRBV7-2,-,CASSSHTDTQYF,TGTGCCAGCAGCTCTCATACAGATACGCAGTATTTT
few,13,TRBJ2-3,TRBV12-3/TRBV12-4,-,CASSWGGTDTQYF,TGTGCCAGCAGTTGGGGGGGCACAGATACGCAGTATTTT
-,15,TRBJ2-1,TRBV18,TRBD2,CASSPEREGYNEQFF,TGTGCCAGCTCACCAGAGCGGGAGGGTTACAATGAGCAGTTCTTC
-,14,TRBJ2-5,TRBV27,TRBD2,CASRGRAGGIQQYF,TGTGCCAGCAGGGGACGAGCGGGAGGCATTCAGCAGTACTTC
-,15,TRBJ2-7,TRBV20-1,-,CSATTGTDSSYEQYF,TGCAGTGCTACGACCGGGACGGACAGCTCCTACGAGCAGTACTTC
few,13,TRBJ2-7,TRBV7-2,-,CASTRVSSYEQYF,TGTGCCAGCACCAGGGTAAGCTCCTACGAGCAGTACTTC
few,15,TRBJ2-3,TRBV5-1,-,CASSLRGSSTDTQYF,TGCGCCAGCAGCTTAAGGGGGTCTAGCACAGATACGCAGTATTTT